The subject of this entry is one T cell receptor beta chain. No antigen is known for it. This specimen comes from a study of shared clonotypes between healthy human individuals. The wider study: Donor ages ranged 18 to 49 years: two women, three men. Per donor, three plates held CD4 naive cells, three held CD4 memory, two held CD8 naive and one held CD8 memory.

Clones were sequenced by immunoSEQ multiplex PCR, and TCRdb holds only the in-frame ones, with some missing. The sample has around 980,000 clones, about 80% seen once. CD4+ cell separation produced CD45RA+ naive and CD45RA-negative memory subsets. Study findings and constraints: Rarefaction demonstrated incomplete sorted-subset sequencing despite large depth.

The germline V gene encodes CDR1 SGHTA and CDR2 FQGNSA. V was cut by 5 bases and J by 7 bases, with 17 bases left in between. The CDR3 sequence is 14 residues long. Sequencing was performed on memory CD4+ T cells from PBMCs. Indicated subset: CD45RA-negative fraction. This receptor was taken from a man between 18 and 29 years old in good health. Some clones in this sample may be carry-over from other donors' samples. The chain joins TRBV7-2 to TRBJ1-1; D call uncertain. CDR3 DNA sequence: TGTGCCAGCAGCCCAGACTGGTTGATCGTTGAAGCTTTCTTT. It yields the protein CASSPDWLIVEAFF.